This TCR beta chain originates from a study of cytomegalovirus exposure and HLA in healthy donors. It was with 60 Vbeta and 13 Jbeta primers that the PCR ran. TCRdb keeps only in-frame clones here, not all; method: immunoSEQ multiplex PCR. The sample lists 150,000 to 200,000 clones, about four fifths occurring once. The CDR3 runs to 13 residues. Germline V lookup: CDR1 SGHNT, CDR2 YENEEA. The J segment lost 3 bases and the V segment lost 1 base, leaving 0 bases of the junction unmatched. This TCR was recovered from a woman between 45 and 65 years old in good health and CMV-seronegative. The sample comprised PBMCs. The rearrangement links TRBV11-3 to TRBJ2-7; 7 bases are shared with TRBD2. The CDR3 DNA is TGTGCCAGCAGCTTAGGGGGGGGCTACGAGCAGTACTTC. Protein product: CASSLGGGYEQYF.